The 15 T cell receptor beta chains in this list originate from one sample, sequenced in a study of response to subunit inactivated influenza vaccine. MiXCR was run by TCRdb on the RT-PCR reads, yielding one entry per CDR3 protein. Of fewer than 800,000 distinct CDR3 sequences listed, less than 20% were seen once; the top ten hold approximately 10%. Material: PBMCs from blood, obtained 11 to 12 days after vaccination. These receptors were taken from a man aged 50-59 years who received an inactivated influenza vaccine.

The chain uses TRBV6-6 and TRBJ2-3; D ambiguous. From germline, CDR1 is MNHNY and CDR2 SVGAGI (reference sequence). The CDR3 length is 13 residues. V gave up 8 bases and J gave up 5 bases, with 14 bases separating them. CDR3 region: CASGSGAIDTQYF. CDR3 nucleotide sequence: TGTGCCAGCGGGTCGGGCGCGATAGATACGCAGTATTTT.

The chain couples TRBV5-1 to TRBJ1-2; the match to TRBD1 covers 9 bases. This CDR3 has 19 amino acids. Germline lookup yields CDR1 SGHRS and CDR2 YFSETQ. The J segment lost 0 bases and the V segment lost 4 bases, leaving 16 bases of the junction unmatched. CDR3 DNA sequence: TGCGCCAGCAGCCCGGGAGGGACAGGGAGTTATCGAGCTAACTATGGCTACACCTTC. It translates to CASSPGGTGSYRANYGYTF.

In its sample, this clonotype was seen a few times. This chain links TRBV12-3 or TRBV12-4 with TRBJ1-2; a weak D match, TRBD1 (6 bases). This CDR3 has 15 residues. The germline V and J ends were trimmed by 5 bases and 3 bases, with 16 bases remaining between them. This CDR3 reads CASSRLGQGHYGYTF. The CDR3 region has the DNA TGTGCCAGCAGTAGACTGGGGCAGGGGCACTATGGCTACACCTTC.

The V and J genes are TRBV11-3 and TRBJ2-7; 9 bases are shared with TRBD1. The germline gives CDR1 SGHNT, CDR2 YENEEA. The CDR3 contains 15 residues. With V trimmed by 1 base and J by 3 bases, 4 bases remained unmatched. CDR3 amino acids: CASSLGGDRDYEQYF. The CDR3 DNA sequence: TGTGCCAGCAGCTTAGGTGGGGACAGGGACTACGAGCAGTACTTC.

The CDR3 sequence is CASSLAGAGAIHEQYF. The CDR3 DNA is TGTGCCAGCAGCTTAGCTGGAGCGGGAGCGATCCACGAGCAGTACTTC. J is TRBJ2-7 and V is TRBV7-2, with 8 bases that match TRBD2. The V segment lost 0 bases and the J segment 5 bases; nucleotides outside the gene matches: 9. Germline CDR1 SGHTA, CDR2 FQGNSA. The CDR3 consists of 16 residues.

This clonotype was counted between two and nine times. The genes are TRBV6-2 or TRBV6-3 and TRBJ2-5, with a possible D match to TRBD2 (6 bases). Trimming took 8 bases from V and 5 from J, leaving 9 bases between them. CDR3 size: 11 residues. Germline V gene data show CDR1 as MNHEY and CDR2 as SVGEGT. CDR3 amino acids: CASGTSETQYF. In DNA form, the CDR3 reads TGTGCCAGCGGGACTTCGGAGACCCAGTACTTC.

This clonotype occurred a few times. The chain couples TRBV20-1 to TRBJ2-4, with D maybe TRBD2 (6 bases). Trimming removed 1 base from V and 6 bases from J, with 16 bases in between. The CDR3 has 15 amino acids. CDR1 is DFQATT and CDR2 is SNEGSKA in the germline V gene (reference sequence). This CDR3 reads CSARAPGGPGNIQYF. CDR3 coding DNA: TGCAGTGCTAGAGCCCCCGGGGGACCGGGAAACATTCAGTACTTC.

The chain combines TRBV7-2 with TRBJ2-3; D gene ambiguous. The V end was cut by 5 bases, the J end by 4 bases, with 19 bases between. Per germline, CDR1 SGHTA and CDR2 FQGNSA. CDR3 size: 16 residues. The CDR3 bases are TGTGCCAGCAGCAGCAAAAGGGTTAGTTCGGCAGATACGCAGTATTTT. The encoded protein is CASSSKRVSSADTQYF.

The rearrangement links TRBV29-1 to TRBJ1-4, with 10 bases that match TRBD1. Unmatched junction bases numbered 3, after V lost 5 bases and J lost 6 bases. The germline CDR1 and CDR2 sequences are SQVTM and ANQGSEA. The CDR3 length is 13 residues. CDR3 DNA: TGCAGCGTTCAGACAGGGGGCGATGAAAAACTGTTTTTT. Its translation is CSVQTGGDEKLFF.

The genes are TRBV29-1 and TRBJ1-4, with 12 positions matching TRBD1. With 6 bases clipped from V and 10 bases from J, the junction kept 6 bases outside the gene matches. In germline, CDR1 is SQVTM, CDR2 ANQGSEA. The CDR3 has 13 amino acids. DNA for the CDR3: TGCAGCGTCCAGGGACAGGGGGCCTCAAAACTGTTTTTT. This codes for CSVQGQGASKLFF. Full variable domain (remainder filled in from reference TRBV29-1 and TRBJ1-4): SAVISQKPSRDICQRGTSLTIQCQVDSQVTMMFWYRQQPGQSLTLIATANQGSEATYESGFVIDKFPISRPNLTFSTLTVSNMSPEDSSIYLCSVQGQGASKLFFGSGTQLSVL.

The CDR3 sequence: CASRGQGVNEQFF. For the CDR3, the DNA is TGTGCCAGCAGAGGACAGGGTGTAAATGAGCAGTTCTTC. The J gene is TRBJ2-1, the V gene TRBV6-6; 8 nucleotides align to TRBD1. Losses at the gene ends were 6 bases for V and 7 bases for J; bases not matched to a gene: 5. The CDR3 sequence is 13 residues long. Germline CDR1 reads MNHNY; CDR2 reads SVGAGI (reference sequence).

This clonotype was picked up a small number of times. The chain couples TRBV6-1 to TRBJ1-5, with D maybe TRBD1 (5 bases). This CDR3 is built from 14 residues. V was pared by 6 bases and J by 5 bases, with 14 bases between. Per the germline V gene, CDR1 is MNHNS and CDR2 is SASEGT. The CDR3 DNA is TGTGCCAGCAGCCCCCGGGGGGTAGATCAGCCCCAGCATTTT. Translation: CASSPRGVDQPQHF.

There are a few counts of this clonotype. This sequence joins TRBV29-1 and TRBJ2-6; no clear D. CDR3 length: 14 amino acids. Deletions cut 7 bases from V and 2 bases from J, with 12 bases between. Germline-derived CDR1 and CDR2 are SQVTM and ANQGSEA. The CDR3 bases are TGCAGCGCATCCCTAGATACTGGGGCCAACGTCCTGACTTTC. It codes for CSASLDTGANVLTF.

The V call is TRBV7-2, the J call TRBJ2-5, with D uncertain. The V gene lost 5 bases and the J gene lost 7 bases, with 11 bases spanning the gap. The CDR3 has 12 residues. Germline values: CDR1 SGHTA, CDR2 FQGNSA. The CDR3 loop reads CASSGEVGTQYF. The CDR3 DNA reads TGTGCCAGCAGCGGGGAAGTCGGGACCCAGTACTTC.

The chain couples TRBV28 to TRBJ1-5, with a weak D call TRBD1 (5 bases). Germline V gene lookup returns CDR1 MDHEN and CDR2 SYDVKM. The germline V and J ends were trimmed by 6 bases and 0 bases, with 9 bases remaining between them. This CDR3 is 14 amino acids long. The DNA for the CDR3 is TGTGCCAGCAGACAGGCCAATAGCAATCAGCCCCAGCATTTT. This gives the protein CASRQANSNQPQHF.